This T cell receptor beta chain was recorded in a study of T cells after yellow fever vaccination. Study-wide findings and caveats: Of the clonotypes, a small share occurred in both CD4 and CD8 compartments. A faster peak, day 5 versus 15, was reached by the weaker secondary response. Most primary-vaccination clones reappeared after the booster (about 96% CD4, 88% CD8).

5'RACE template switching generated TCR cDNA, adding a universal primer site and UMIs. TCRdb re-analysed the 5' RACE reads in MiXCR, keeping a single row per CDR3 protein. The profile shows nearly 70,000 distinct CDR3 sequences, about 6% of them singletons. CDR1 is LGHNA and CDR2 is YSLEER in the germline V gene. CDR3 length: 16 residues. Trimming took 0 bases from V and 5 from J, leaving 13 bases between them. This clonotype was seen a few times. What it binds is not known. Sequencing was performed on CD8+ T cells sorted from PBMCs, taken roughly 45 days after the first yellow fever vaccination. The V gene is TRBV4-3, the J gene TRBJ1-4, with D uncertain. This TCR was sampled from a man between 18 and 35 years old who received the YFV17D yellow fever vaccine. CDR3 coding DNA: TGCGCCAGCAGCCAAGATAGGGCAGGAAGAAATGAAAAACTGTTTTTT. It yields the protein CASSQDRAGRNEKLFF.